One and the same sample provided the 16 T cell receptor beta chains below, sequenced in a study of neoadjuvant anti-PD-1 for oral cavity cancer. The repertoire was sequenced with immunoSEQ multiplex PCR; TCRdb's copy has only in-frame clones and lacks some. The sample has nearly 15,000 clones, roughly 41% seen once. The time point here: after neoadjuvant nivolumab, at surgical resection. This specimen consisted of tumor tissue, obtained after nivolumab (anti-PD-1) treatment. The receptors were sampled from a person aged 35-79 years with oral cavity squamous cell carcinoma.

V and J are TRBV9 and TRBJ2-1; the D gene is possibly TRBD1 (6 bases). The CDR3 contains 16 residues. The V gene's germline CDR1 is SGDLS and CDR2 YYNGEE. Trimming removed 1 base at V and 2 bases at J, with 13 bases between. CDR3 residues: CASSVLGRGTYNEQFF. CDR3 nucleotide sequence: TGTGCCAGCAGCGTATTGGGCAGGGGTACCTACAATGAGCAGTTCTTC.

CDR3 amino acids: CSVQAGANTGELFF. The CDR3 nucleotides are TGCAGCGTTCAAGCGGGGGCCAACACCGGGGAGCTGTTTTTT. This chain joins TRBV29-1 and TRBJ2-2; 8 nucleotides match TRBD2. Per germline, CDR1 SQVTM and CDR2 ANQGSEA. The CDR3 spans 14 residues. The V gene end was trimmed by 5 bases and the J gene end by 2 bases; junction bases not matched to a gene: 4.

The chain joins TRBV27 to TRBJ2-7; the D gene is possibly TRBD2 (6 bases). The CDR3 is 14 residues long. Germline-derived CDR1 and CDR2 are MNHEY and SMNVEV (reference sequence). The V gene lost 2 bases and the J gene lost 2 bases, with 10 bases spanning the gap. The CDR3 protein is CASSLGGVPYEQYF. CDR3 sequence (DNA): TGTGCCAGCAGTTTAGGCGGGGTCCCCTACGAGCAGTACTTC.

V usage is TRBV5-6 and J usage is TRBJ2-7; tentative D call: TRBD1 (6 bases). CDR3 length: 15 amino acids. Germline V lookup: CDR1 SGHDT, CDR2 YYEEEE. V was clipped by 4 bases and J by 0 bases, with 14 bases between them. The CDR3 region has the DNA TGTGCCAGCAGCCCGACCACAGGGATCTCCTACGAGCAGTACTTC. Translating it yields CASSPTTGISYEQYF.

The rearrangement links TRBV11-2 to TRBJ1-1; D call uncertain. This CDR3 is 12 amino acids long. Germline V gene sequence: CDR1 SGHAT, CDR2 FQNNGV. V lost 4 bases and J lost 7, with 10 bases in between. CDR3 residues: CASSSSPVEAFF. CDR3 sequence (DNA): TGTGCCAGCAGCTCTAGTCCGGTTGAAGCTTTCTTT. Full variable domain (remainder filled in from reference TRBV11-2 and TRBJ1-1): EAGVAQSPRYKIIEKRQSVAFWCNPISGHATLYWYQQILGQGPKLLIQFQNNGVVDDSQLPKDRFSAERLKGVDSTLKIQPAKLEDSAVYLCASSSSPVEAFFGQGTRLTVV.

This clone was found a few times. The chain joins TRBV19 to TRBJ2-7; 8 positions match TRBD1. The germline V gene encodes CDR1 LNHDA and CDR2 SQIVND (reference sequence). The V and J ends lost 3 bases and 5 bases, in that order; junction bases with no gene match: 15. The CDR3 spans 17 residues. The CDR3 DNA follows: TGTGCCAGTAGTATCCGTACGGGGACGGACAGGGCCGACGAGCAGTACTTC. Translating gives CASSIRTGTDRADEQYF.

The chain has TRBV21-1 and TRBJ2-1. TRBV21-1 is termed a pseudogene. The CDR3 is made up of 15 amino acids. CDR3 nucleotide sequence: TGTGCCAGCACCGCCGGGGCGGACTCCTACAATGAGCAGTTCTTC. It yields the protein CASTAGADSYNEQFF.

The rearrangement uses TRBV30 and TRBJ2-7; 8 positions agree with TRBD1. J was trimmed by 4 bases and V by 1 base; bases with no gene match: 12. Germline CDR1 reads GTSNPN; CDR2 reads SVGIG (reference sequence). This CDR3 spans 16 amino acids. The DNA for the CDR3 is TGTGCCTGGAGTGATCCGGGACAGGCCCTAAAATACGAGCAGTACTTC. This sequence encodes CAWSDPGQALKYEQYF.

This clone was seen a handful of times. The chain has TRBV28 and TRBJ1-4; D possibly corresponds to TRBD1 (6 bases). The V gene lost 9 bases and the J gene lost 4 bases, with 12 bases spanning the gap. This CDR3 comprises 13 residues. CDR1 is MDHEN, CDR2 SYDVKM, per germline. The CDR3 coding sequence is TGTGCCAGGTTGGACAGACTTAATGAAAAACTGTTTTTT. Amino acid sequence: CARLDRLNEKLFF.

This clone appeared once. The chain is built from TRBV7-9 and TRBJ2-5; D not certain. Trimming removed 5 bases at V and 10 bases at J, with 11 bases between. Germline V CDR1 and CDR2: SEHNR, FQNEAQ (reference sequence). This CDR3 is 11 amino acids long. In DNA, the CDR3 is TGTGCCAGCAGCCCTCACTATGGCCAGTACTTC. It is translated as CASSPHYGQYF.

The chain joins TRBV2 to TRBJ1-1; TRBD1 matches 7 bases. Germline V gene data show CDR1 as SNHLY and CDR2 as FYNNEI. Unmatched junction bases numbered 3, after V lost 7 bases and J lost 1 base. The CDR3 has 13 residues. This chain's CDR3 is CASTTGPNTEAFF. The CDR3, as DNA: TGTGCCAGCACGACAGGGCCGAACACTGAAGCTTTCTTT.

DNA for the CDR3: TGTGCCAGCACCTACCTTGGGACAGGGAACGCAGATACGCAGTATTTT. It encodes CASTYLGTGNADTQYF. The J gene is TRBJ2-3, the V gene TRBV27; TRBD1 agrees at 9 bases. CDR3 length equals 16 residues. With V trimmed by 7 bases and J by 4 bases, 12 bases remained unmatched. Germline lookup yields CDR1 MNHEY and CDR2 SMNVEV (reference sequence).

The chain combines TRBV5-1 with TRBJ2-3, with 9 nucleotides matching TRBD2. There are 16 residues in the CDR3. Germline CDR1 reads SGHRS; CDR2 reads YFSETQ. V shed 1 base and J 2 bases; nucleotides not matched to a gene: 5. The CDR3 spells CASSLQRTSDTDTQYF. The CDR3 DNA follows: TGCGCCAGCAGCTTGCAAAGGACTAGCGACACAGATACGCAGTATTTT.

V usage is TRBV7-2 and J usage is TRBJ2-7, with D perhaps matching TRBD1 (7 bases). The CDR3 length is 18 residues. With 5 bases removed from V and 5 bases from J, the gap between germline ends came to 28 bases. Germline lookup yields CDR1 SGHTA and CDR2 FQGNSA. The DNA of the CDR3 is TGTGCCAGCAGCCATCGCCCCCAGGGGGGCGGAGTAAGGGACGAGCAGTACTTC. The encoded protein is CASSHRPQGGGVRDEQYF.

V is TRBV4-2 and J is TRBJ2-7; 8 bases match TRBD1. The germline gives CDR1 LGHNA, CDR2 YNFKEQ. CDR3 length: 16 amino acids. V lost 3 bases and J lost 6; bases outside the gene matches: 13. CDR3 sequence (DNA): TGTGCCAGCAGCCAGGCTCGACAGGGGAGAGGGCTCGAGCAGTACTTC. Its protein product is CASSQARQGRGLEQYF.

V is TRBV5-1 and J is TRBJ1-4; tentative D call: TRBD1 (6 bases). This CDR3 spans 16 amino acids. CDR1 is SGHRS, CDR2 YFSETQ, per germline. V was trimmed by 0 bases and J by 5 bases, leaving 14 bases between them. CDR3 sequence: CASSLATAGANEKLFF. Here the CDR3 DNA reads TGCGCCAGCAGCTTGGCCACGGCAGGGGCAAATGAAAAACTGTTTTTT. The variable domain in full, completed from reference TRBV5-1 and TRBJ1-4, reads KAGVTQTPRYLIKTRGQQVTLSCSPISGHRSVSWYQQTPGQGLQFLFEYFSETQRNKGNFPGRFSGRQFSNSRSEMNVSTLELGDSALYLCASSLATAGANEKLFFGSGTQLSVL.